These T cell receptor beta chains were read from a single sample in a study of blood T cell repertoires in COVID-19. Profiled with immunoSEQ multiplex PCR; TCRdb holds only in-frame clones, not every one. The table lists 73,000 or so clones, roughly 83% of them singletons. The specimen was peripheral blood. All receptors derive from an older woman with acute or convalescent COVID-19. CDR3s include the opening cysteine and the closing phenylalanine or tryptophan. A D gene is named only where the DNA matches it firmly.

j_gene	d_gene	v_gene	CDR3aa
TRBJ1-2	TRBD1	TRBV5-6	CASSLIYRGNSNYGYTF
TRBJ2-1	-	TRBV3-1/TRBV3-2	CASSPSGSSYNEQFF
TRBJ1-1	-	TRBV5-1	CASSLRGRGTEAFF
TRBJ1-1	-	TRBV6-6	CASRDAGQNTEAFF
TRBJ1-2	TRBD1	TRBV12-3/TRBV12-4	CASSSQGLYGYTF
TRBJ1-3	-	TRBV29-1	CSVVALGNTIYF
TRBJ2-5	-	TRBV7-2	CASSLSMSQETQYF
TRBJ2-7	-	TRBV6-1	CASSEYRRGALYEQYF
TRBJ1-1	-	TRBV30	CALDRPNTEAFF
TRBJ1-4	TRBD1	TRBV5-1	CASSLGGQGFEKLFF
TRBJ2-7	TRBD2	TRBV6-5	CASSARTSEDYEQYF
TRBJ2-6	-	TRBV4-1	CASSLPGSSPGANVLTF
TRBJ1-1	-	TRBV6-5	CASSYARKGDAFF
TRBJ1-2	-	TRBV4-2	CASSQENQNGYTF
TRBJ1-2	TRBD1	TRBV7-8	CASSEGQDYGYTF
TRBJ2-4	-	TRBV20-1	CRAASPDIQYF
TRBJ1-1	TRBD1	TRBV6-6	CASTPTGGTEAFF
TRBJ1-3	-	TRBV7-7	CASSPQLGNTIYF
TRBJ1-4	-	TRBV5-6	CASSFGPGVEKLFF
TRBJ1-1	TRBD1	TRBV2	CASRLDRGDTEAFF
TRBJ1-4	-	TRBV12-2	CASRFPTGIEKLFF
TRBJ1-3	-	TRBV6-5	CASSRGTAGNTIYF
TRBJ1-2	TRBD1	TRBV7-3	CASSATGYGYTF
TRBJ1-2	TRBD1	TRBV6-1	CASSEPRRPDRVGYTF
TRBJ1-6	-	TRBV12-2	CASRPETKNSPLHF
TRBJ1-1	-	TRBV6-1	CASSDRGSTEAFF
TRBJ2-1	-	TRBV11-2	CASSLDVAGYNEQFF
TRBJ1-1	TRBD1	TRBV13	CASSSRRTGGGEAFF
TRBJ1-1	-	TRBV12-3/TRBV12-4	CASSLGEGSGAFF
TRBJ2-5	-	TRBV29-1	CSVEDMDITRAQYF
TRBJ1-4	-	TRBV7-9	CASSPGGPTNEKLFF
TRBJ1-2	-	TRBV12-5	CASGFQNYGYTF
TRBJ2-5	TRBD2	TRBV5-1	CASSPGTSGAKETQYF
TRBJ1-1	TRBD1	TRBV7-9	CASSYRGDTEAFF
TRBJ1-1	-	TRBV5-1	CASSSFMASNTEAFF
TRBJ1-2	-	TRBV5-1	CASSSDGGPYGYTF
TRBJ1-6	-	TRBV30	CAWSLDNNSPLHF
TRBJ2-7	-	TRBV10-3	CAIRPGGGDEQYF
TRBJ1-3	TRBD1	TRBV9	CASSVLQGSQSGNTIYF